The 30 T cell receptor beta chains given below trace back to one sample, sequenced in a study of shared clonotypes between healthy human individuals. The repertoire was sequenced with immunoSEQ multiplex PCR; TCRdb's copy has only in-frame clones and lacks some. Of about 460,000 clones in the sample, around 77% were seen once. Sequenced material: PBMCs. Every receptor here comes from a woman aged 40 to 55 in good health. Some clones in this sample may be carry-over from other donors' samples.

This clone was observed a handful of times. A much larger clone differs by one base, so this may be a read error. This chain connects TRBV18 to TRBJ2-1, with D tentatively TRBD2 (5 bases). CDR1 is KGHSH and CDR2 is LQKENI in the germline V gene. This CDR3 region has 14 residues. V gave up 5 bases and J gave up 1 base, with 9 bases separating them. Written as DNA, the CDR3 is TGTGCCAGCTCATCACAGCGGTCCTACAATGAGCAGTTCTTC. Residues: CASSSQRSYNEQFF.

The rearrangement uses TRBV29-1 and TRBJ2-3; 7 bases map to TRBD2. This CDR3 comprises 12 residues. V shed 7 bases and J 2 bases; nucleotides not matched to a gene: 3. Germline loops: CDR1 SQVTM, CDR2 ANQGSEA. CDR3 bases: TGCAGCGGGCGGGGGTTCACAGATACGCAGTATTTT. It is translated as CSGRGFTDTQYF.

On this clone: A much larger clone lies a single base off, so this may be a read error. The CDR3 end shows no conserved phenylalanine or tryptophan, and so a read error is likely. The chain carries TRBV19 and TRBJ2-7; D assignment may be TRBD1 or TRBD2 (5 bases each). The V and J ends lost 0 bases and 6 bases respectively, with 12 bases between them. The CDR3 spans 14 residues. Looked up from germline, CDR1 is LNHDA and CDR2 is SQIVND (reference sequence). The DNA for the CDR3 is TGTGCCAGTAGTATAGATGGGACGGTGGGCGAGCAGTACTCC. Translating it yields CASSIDGTVGEQYS.

A remark on this clone: The likely explanation is a read error, given a far larger clone one base away. The sample carries other DNA sequences with the same CDR3. The CDR3 bases are TGCGCCAGCAGCCAAACGGGGCTAGCGGGGAGCACAGATACGCAGTATTTT. Amino acid sequence: CASSQTGLAGSTDTQYF. V is TRBV5-1 and J is TRBJ2-3, with 9 bases aligning to TRBD2. CDR3 size: 17 residues. Trimming at V came to 4 bases and at J to 0 bases, leaving 9 bases not matched to a gene. The germline CDR1 and CDR2 sequences are SGHRS and YFSETQ.

DNA for the CDR3: TGCGCCAGCAGCCAACCCACTAGCGGTCTACACAATGAGCAGTTCTTC. Its protein product is CASSQPTSGLHNEQFF. The chain recombines TRBV4-1 with TRBJ2-1, with 8 bases that match TRBD2. The CDR3 is 16 residues long. Per the germline V gene, CDR1 is MGHRA and CDR2 is YSYEKL. V shed 2 bases, J shed 5 bases, and the junction held 8 bases outside the gene matches.

CDR3 region: CASSTQGGNEQFF. CDR3 coding DNA: TGCGCCAGCAGCACTCAGGGGGGCAATGAGCAGTTCTTC. V is TRBV5-1 and J is TRBJ2-1, with D perhaps TRBD1 (7 bases). CDR1 and CDR2 (germline): SGHRS, YFSETQ. CDR3 length: 13 amino acids. V shed 4 bases and J shed 6 bases, with 11 bases lying between them.

This clone came up a few times. J is TRBJ2-5 and V is TRBV29-1, with 12 bases aligning to TRBD2. The J call may be in error: the DNA end matches TRBJ2-7 better. The V gene's germline CDR1 is SQVTM and CDR2 ANQGSEA. CDR3 length: 13 residues. The DNA for the CDR3 is TGCAGCGTTGCGGGACTAGCGGGCTACGAGCAGTACTTC. Translating it yields CSVAGLAGYEQYF.

V and J are TRBV28 and TRBJ1-4, with 7 positions matching TRBD1. V lost 4 bases and J lost 4; bases outside the gene matches: 6. From germline, CDR1 is MDHEN and CDR2 SYDVKM. The CDR3 contains 15 residues. CDR3 coding DNA: TGTGCCAGCAGTTCTGGGACAGCTTTTAATGAAAAACTGTTTTTT. Amino acid sequence: CASSSGTAFNEKLFF. The whole variable domain, filled in from reference TRBV28 and TRBJ1-4, reads DVKVTQSSRYLVKRTGEKVFLECVQDMDHENMFWYRQDPGLGLRLIYFSYDVKMKEKGDIPEGYSVSREKKERFSLILESASTNQTSMYLCASSSGTAFNEKLFFGSGTQLSVL.

This chain connects TRBV28 to TRBJ1-2; unclear D gene. CDR1 is MDHEN, CDR2 SYDVKM, per germline. CDR3 length: 12 residues. Trimming cost V 4 bases and J 4 bases, with 7 bases left between them. CDR3 nucleotides: TGTGCCAGCAGTTCTGGACGCTATGGCTACACCTTC. This sequence encodes CASSSGRYGYTF.

The rearrangement uses TRBV5-1 and TRBJ1-5; 9 bases fit TRBD1. From germline, CDR1 is SGHRS and CDR2 YFSETQ. The V and J ends lost 0 bases and 7 bases, in that order; junction bases with no gene match: 2. This CDR3 has 14 residues. The CDR3 DNA sequence: TGCGCCAGCAGCTTGGGGGGACAGGGACAGCCCCAGCATTTT. This sequence encodes CASSLGGQGQPQHF.

The chain is built from TRBV4-2 and TRBJ2-3; a weak D match, TRBD2 (5 bases). The V end lost 1 base, the J end lost 3 bases, and 14 bases lay between the germline ends. Germline lookup yields CDR1 LGHNA and CDR2 YNFKEQ. The CDR3 spans 16 residues. CDR3: CASSQVGHLATDTQYF. The CDR3 DNA sequence: TGTGCCAGCAGCCAAGTAGGCCACTTAGCGACAGATACGCAGTATTTT.

On this clone itself: One base separates it from a far larger clone, so it is likely a read error. Other DNA variants within this sample encode the same CDR3. The chain links TRBV30 to TRBJ1-4; no clear D. CDR1 GTSNPN and CDR2 SVGIG come from the germline V gene (reference sequence). The CDR3 contains 13 residues. The CDR3 here is CAWTAGYNEKLFF. For the CDR3, the DNA is TGTGCCTGGACGGCCGGTTATAATGAAAAGCTGTTTTTT.

The chain links TRBV29-1 to TRBJ2-1, with D tentatively TRBD2 (6 bases). The germline V and J ends were trimmed by 6 bases and 2 bases, with 17 bases remaining between them. CDR3 length: 15 residues. Germline CDR1 and CDR2: SQVTM and ANQGSEA. CDR3 loop: CSVAAGGSPYNEQFF. The CDR3 DNA reads as TGCAGCGTGGCAGCAGGAGGGAGCCCCTACAATGAGCAGTTCTTC.

The chain combines TRBV28 with TRBJ2-1; TRBD2 agrees at 10 bases. The germline CDR1 and CDR2 sequences are MDHEN and SYDVKM. The CDR3 runs 19 residues. V lost 7 bases to trimming and J lost 3 bases; unmatched junction nucleotides: 18. CDR3 in amino acids: CASTPTSGQSIRVYNEQFF. CDR3 DNA sequence: TGTGCCAGCACACCGACTAGCGGGCAAAGCATTAGGGTCTACAATGAGCAGTTCTTC.

The CDR3 spells CASSGTGDSNQPQHF. In nucleotides, the CDR3 is TGTGCCAGCAGCGGGACAGGGGATAGCAATCAGCCCCAGCATTTT. J is TRBJ1-5 and V is TRBV9; 9 positions agree with TRBD1. Germline CDR1 and CDR2: SGDLS and YYNGEE. The CDR3 has 15 residues. The V and J ends lost 3 bases and 0 bases, in that order; junction bases with no gene match: 1.

The V and J genes are TRBV2 and TRBJ1-1; 8 bases match TRBD1. The germline gives CDR1 SNHLY, CDR2 FYNNEI. V shed 0 bases and J 11 bases; nucleotides not matched to a gene: 8. The CDR3 extends over 14 amino acids. CDR3 sequence: CASSEARTGSAAFF. CDR3 bases: TGTGCCAGCAGTGAAGCTCGGACAGGGTCGGCGGCTTTCTTT.

The V call is TRBV28, the J call TRBJ2-7; 7 bases fit TRBD1. Unmatched junction bases numbered 11, after V lost 6 bases and J lost 0 bases. This CDR3 spans 16 amino acids. Germline V lookup: CDR1 MDHEN, CDR2 SYDVKM. CDR3 nucleotide sequence: TGTGCCAGCAGCGTTCCCGGGACAGCGATCTCCTACGAGCAGTACTTC. Translated: CASSVPGTAISYEQYF.

The chain links TRBV10-1 to TRBJ1-5; TRBD1 is a possible D gene (5 bases). V was trimmed by 2 bases and J by 7 bases, leaving 9 bases between them. Germline loops: CDR1 WNHNN, CDR2 SYGVQD (reference sequence). There are 13 residues in the CDR3. CDR3 bases: TGCGCCAGCAGTGAGGAGAGGGACCAGCCCCAGCATTTT. Translating gives CASSEERDQPQHF.

This chain uses TRBV5-1 with TRBJ2-3; 11 bases align to TRBD2. Trimming took 0 bases from V and 2 from J; bases not matched to a gene: 5. The CDR3 is made up of 17 amino acids. CDR1 SGHRS and CDR2 YFSETQ come from the germline V gene. In DNA form, the CDR3 reads TGCGCCAGCAGCTTGGCCAGACTAGCGGGACTCACAGATACGCAGTATTTT. Translated, it gives CASSLARLAGLTDTQYF.

The rearrangement uses TRBV28 and TRBJ1-1, with TRBD1 identical over 8 bases. Germline CDR1 and CDR2: MDHEN and SYDVKM. This CDR3 contains 15 residues. V trimming: 5 bases; J trimming: 1 base; junction bases outside the gene matches: 6. Here the CDR3 reads CASSTWTGSNTEAFF. CDR3 bases: TGTGCCAGCAGTACCTGGACAGGGTCGAACACTGAAGCTTTCTTT. The complete variable domain, with remaining parts taken from reference TRBV28 and TRBJ1-1, reads DVKVTQSSRYLVKRTGEKVFLECVQDMDHENMFWYRQDPGLGLRLIYFSYDVKMKEKGDIPEGYSVSREKKERFSLILESASTNQTSMYLCASSTWTGSNTEAFFGQGTRLTVV.

About this clone: One base separates it from a far larger clone, so it is likely a read error. This CDR3 is also generated by other DNA sequences in the sample. The chain recombines TRBV29-1 with TRBJ1-4; no clear D gene. The germline V gene encodes CDR1 SQVTM and CDR2 ANQGSEA. The CDR3 has 13 residues. The CDR3: CSACLDPNEKLFF. CDR3 nucleotide sequence: TGTAGCGCCTGTTTGGACCCTAATGAAAAACTGTTTTTT.

The rearrangement links TRBV30 to TRBJ2-7, with 14 bases fitting TRBD2. V lost 0 bases, J lost 4 bases, and 8 bases stayed unmatched. Germline loops: CDR1 GTSNPN, CDR2 SVGIG (reference sequence). The CDR3 length is 17 residues. The CDR3 sequence: CAWSVLSGTSGRYEQYF. The CDR3, as DNA: TGTGCCTGGAGTGTCCTCTCAGGGACTAGCGGGAGATACGAGCAGTACTTC.

The genes are TRBV5-4 and TRBJ2-7; 15 bases agree with TRBD2. The junction had 4 bases not matched to a gene; V was cut back by 4 bases and J by 2 bases. The CDR3 totals 16 residues. Germline V gene data show CDR1 as SGHNT and CDR2 as YYREEE (reference sequence). The CDR3 DNA reads as TGTGCCAGCAGCGTGGGACTAGCGGGAGGAACCTACGAGCAGTACTTC. It encodes CASSVGLAGGTYEQYF.

As to this clone: A far larger clone is just one base off, so this is likely a read error. The V call is TRBV28, the J call TRBJ2-7, with TRBD1 matching over 7 bases. Trimming cost V 10 bases and J 5 bases; bases outside gene matches: 14. Germline V gene sequence: CDR1 MDHEN, CDR2 SYDVKM. The CDR3 covers 14 residues. DNA of the CDR3: TGTGCCAACAGAAAAAGACAGGGCCTGGACGAGCAGTACTTC. Its protein product is CANRKRQGLDEQYF.

Concerning this clone: The sample carries other DNA sequences with the same CDR3. The chain links TRBV6-5 to TRBJ1-1; D might be TRBD1 (5 bases). Germline lookup yields CDR1 MNHEY and CDR2 SVGAGI. The V gene lost 6 bases and the J gene lost 1 base, with 6 bases spanning the gap. CDR3 length equals 12 residues. Written as DNA, the CDR3 is TGTGCCAGCAGGGGGGGGAACACTGAAGCTTTCTTT. This translates into CASRGGNTEAFF.

The chain joins TRBV11-2 to TRBJ1-1, with 11 bases aligning to TRBD1. V shed 5 bases, J shed 4 bases, and the junction held 3 bases outside the gene matches. The CDR3 consists of 14 residues. CDR1 and CDR2 from the germline V gene are SGHAT and FQNNGV. The DNA for the CDR3 is TGTGCCAGCAGCCCAGGGACAGGGGGCACTGAAGCTTTCTTT. Protein: CASSPGTGGTEAFF.

The chain couples TRBV5-6 to TRBJ2-4; TRBD1 aligns across 7 bases. V shed 5 bases and J 9 bases; nucleotides not matched to a gene: 11. The CDR3 totals 14 residues. CDR1 SGHDT and CDR2 YYEEEE come from the germline V gene. CDR3 in amino acids: CASSSPTGVGIQYF. The CDR3 DNA reads as TGTGCCAGCAGTTCTCCTACAGGGGTAGGCATTCAGTACTTC.

The chain combines TRBV18 with TRBJ2-7; D is undetermined. Trimming stripped 4 bases from V and 3 bases from J, with 10 bases between. The germline CDR1 and CDR2 sequences are KGHSH and LQKENI. CDR3 size: 13 residues. CDR3 bases: TGTGCCAGCTCACTTGACGCCATCTACGAGCAGTACTTC. Amino acids: CASSLDAIYEQYF.

The rearrangement uses TRBV7-9 and TRBJ1-5, with TRBD1 matching over 12 bases. This CDR3 is built from 19 residues. Germline loops: CDR1 SEHNR, CDR2 FQNEAQ (reference sequence). The ends lost 5 bases at V and 2 bases at J; junction bases unmatched: 13. In nucleotides, the CDR3 is TGTGCCAGCAGCCCCGGGGGGACAGGGGGCCCCCTGGGCAATCAGCCCCAGCATTTT. Protein sequence: CASSPGGTGGPLGNQPQHF. The whole variable domain, filled in from reference TRBV7-9 and TRBJ1-5, reads DTGVSQNPRHKITKRGQNVTFRCDPISEHNRLYWYRQTLGQGPEFLTYFQNEAQLEKSRLLSDRFSAERPKGSFSTLEIQRTEQGDSAMYLCASSPGGTGGPLGNQPQHFGDGTRLSIL.

V and J are TRBV7-8 and TRBJ2-7; D may be TRBD1 (5 bases). The V end was cut by 5 bases, the J end by 0 bases, with 14 bases between. The CDR3 spans 15 residues. Germline CDR1 reads SGHVS; CDR2 reads FQNEAQ. The CDR3 coding sequence is TGTGCCAGCAGCAGCAGGGCCCCCGCCTCCTACGAGCAGTACTTC. This codes for CASSSRAPASYEQYF.